Sequencing of this TCR beta chain was carried out in a study of beta chain features in type 1 diabetes. Across the whole study: In age, gender and cell yields, patients were similar to healthy donors.

The whole isolated RNA underwent reverse transcription, so sequencing captured expressed TCRB transcripts. Sequenced by immunoSEQ multiplex PCR; TCRdb stores in-frame clones only, minus some. The sample lists hundreds of thousands of clones; around 12% were seen once. Based on CD45RO/CCR7/CD25/CD127/CD95/CD27, CD4+ regulatory, stem cell-like memory, naive and central memory cells were sorted. Worth noting for this clone: Antigen specificity is unknown. This CDR3 is also generated by other DNA sequences in the sample.

This CDR3 has 12 amino acids. The J segment lost 2 bases and the V segment lost 6 bases, leaving 0 bases of the junction unmatched. Germline loops: CDR1 MNHEY, CDR2 SVGAGI. Regarding the study as a whole: Shortening that was moderate but significant affected the TCRB CDR3s of Type 1 diabetes patients in all four CD4+ subsets. A potential influence of HLA type upon TCRB rearrangement remained unresolved herein.

The chain carries TRBV6-5 and TRBJ1-2, with 7 bases lining up with TRBD1. The TCR originated in a woman aged 18-29 years with type 1 diabetes. The sequencing input was naive CD4+ T cells from blood. The CDR3 reads CASRQGNYGYTF. For the CDR3, the DNA is TGTGCCAGCAGACAGGGGAACTATGGCTACACCTTC.